Each of the 17 T cell receptor beta chains below was sequenced from the same sample in a study of blood T cell repertoires in COVID-19 (dated by TCRdb to about 2020). Libraries were built with the immunoSEQ multiplex PCR assay. Held by TCRdb, this immuneACCESS table contains in-frame sequences only and omits some clones. Under half of the omission traces to an unresolved V gene where checked; the cause of the rest is unknown. For this sample there are fewer than 350,000 clones; around 84% appear just once. The ten largest clones take up under 3% of the sample. The sample consisted of PBMCs or T cells enriched from blood (not recorded which). The receptors shown here come from a woman aged 50 to 65 who had recovered from COVID-19.

J is TRBJ2-7 and V is TRBV6-5; 8 bases agree with TRBD1. After removal of 5 bases from V and 0 bases from J, the junction contained 6 bases not matched to a gene. CDR1 is MNHEY, CDR2 SVGAGI, per germline. The CDR3 consists of 15 residues. In DNA form, the CDR3 reads TGTGCCAGCAGTCCAACAGGGGGTAGCTCCTACGAGCAGTACTTC. Protein sequence: CASSPTGGSSYEQYF.

The chain is built from TRBV9 and TRBJ1-2; D unclear. In germline, CDR1 is SGDLS, CDR2 YYNGEE. CDR3 length equals 15 residues. The V end lost 3 bases, the J end lost 0 bases, and 12 bases lay between the germline ends. CDR3 in amino acids: CASSETGFANYGYTF. The DNA of the CDR3 is TGTGCCAGCAGCGAGACTGGCTTCGCTAACTATGGCTACACCTTC.

V is TRBV10-3 and J is TRBJ2-1; perhaps TRBD2 as D (5 bases). The CDR3 contains 16 residues. Germline lookup yields CDR1 ENHRY and CDR2 SYGVKD. Between the trimmed V and J ends, which lost 6 bases and 0 bases, there was a span of 15 bases. The CDR3 reads CAISDNTGYSYNEQFF. The DNA of the CDR3 is TGTGCCATCAGCGATAACACGGGGTACTCCTACAATGAGCAGTTCTTC.

The chain couples TRBV9 to TRBJ2-3, with TRBD1 as a possible D gene (5 bases). The CDR3 is 16 residues long. V was cut by 4 bases and J by 0 bases, with 15 bases left in between. Germline CDR1 reads SGDLS; CDR2 reads YYNGEE. This chain's CDR3 is CASSLEPGFSTDTQYF. The CDR3 DNA sequence: TGTGCCAGCAGCCTCGAACCAGGGTTCAGCACAGATACGCAGTATTTT.

This chain joins TRBV28 and TRBJ2-3; D not certain. Looked up from germline, CDR1 is MDHEN and CDR2 is SYDVKM. CDR3 length equals 13 residues. Trimming left V 6 bases short and J 0 bases short, with 7 bases between. In DNA, the CDR3 is TGTGCCAGCAGCTCTCCTAGCACAGATACGCAGTATTTT. This gives the protein CASSSPSTDTQYF.

This clone occurred once. The gene calls are TRBV25-1 and TRBJ1-1; the match to TRBD1 covers 7 bases. V lost 0 bases and J lost 3; bases outside the gene matches: 10. Germline CDR1 and CDR2: MGHDK and SYGVNS. This CDR3 spans 17 amino acids. The CDR3: CASSEYKGTGVDTEAFF. The CDR3, as DNA: TGTGCCAGCAGTGAATATAAGGGAACAGGGGTCGACACTGAAGCTTTCTTT.

The table lists this clone with a few counts. This chain joins TRBV9 and TRBJ1-2, with D perhaps TRBD1 (6 bases). The germline V and J ends were trimmed by 0 bases and 7 bases, with 19 bases remaining between them. Looked up from germline, CDR1 is SGDLS and CDR2 is YYNGEE. This CDR3 is 16 amino acids long. In nucleotides, the CDR3 is TGTGCCAGCAGCGTAGCCGCCCAGGGGTCCCCTTCTGGCTACACCTTC. Amino acids: CASSVAAQGSPSGYTF.

The V and J genes are TRBV7-9 and TRBJ1-4, with D hard to call. Germline CDR1 is SEHNR and CDR2 is FQNEAQ (reference sequence). Trimming took 3 bases from V and 5 from J, leaving 10 bases between them. The CDR3 spans 14 residues. The CDR3 sequence is CASSLSNSNEKLFF. The CDR3 DNA sequence: TGTGCCAGCAGCTTGTCAAACAGCAATGAAAAACTGTTTTTT.

The chain uses TRBV24-1 and TRBJ1-5; 9 nucleotides align to TRBD1. J was trimmed by 5 bases and V by 5 bases; bases with no gene match: 3. Germline V CDR1 and CDR2: KGHDR, SFDVKD. This CDR3 contains 14 residues. The CDR3 loop is CATSGDRAHQPQHF. CDR3 in DNA: TGTGCCACCAGTGGGGACAGGGCTCATCAGCCCCAGCATTTT.

The chain links TRBV23-1 to TRBJ2-1; TRBD1 aligns across 10 bases. TRBV23-1 is given ORF status, its function remaining uncertain. This CDR3 region has 20 residues. Trimming removed 1 base from V and 1 base from J; junction bases left unmatched: 13. For the CDR3, the DNA is TGCGCCAGCAGTCAATTCCTCGGGACAGGGGCTAAGGGATCCTACAATGAGCAGTTCTTC. Translated, it gives CASSQFLGTGAKGSYNEQFF.

V usage is TRBV25-1 and J usage is TRBJ1-1; D is uncertain. Germline V gives CDR1 MGHDK, CDR2 SYGVNS. The CDR3 spans 13 residues. Trimming pared 8 bases from V and 1 base from J, leaving 11 bases between. This CDR3 is CASHNLGNTEAFF. The CDR3 DNA reads as TGTGCCAGCCACAATCTAGGGAACACTGAAGCTTTCTTT.

The V and J genes are TRBV21-1 and TRBJ2-6; whether TRBD1, the table's D call, matches the DNA was not checked. TRBV21-1 is described as a pseudogene. There are 16 residues in the CDR3. CDR3 loop: CASSEQGAYGANVLTF. The CDR3 DNA reads TGTGCCAGCAGCGAACAGGGGGCTTATGGGGCCAACGTCCTGACTTTC.

V is TRBV11-3 and J is TRBJ2-3; no firm D call. The V gene's germline CDR1 is SGHNT and CDR2 YENEEA. V was pared by 3 bases and J by 4 bases, with 11 bases between. The CDR3 is 14 amino acids. The CDR3 region is CASSLSTEPDTQYF. In DNA form, the CDR3 reads TGTGCCAGCAGCTTGAGTACGGAGCCAGATACGCAGTATTTT.

V gene TRBV5-5 combines with J gene TRBJ1-1; TRBD1 might be the D (6 bases). Germline assignment: CDR1 SGHKS and CDR2 YYEKEE (reference sequence). There are 14 residues in the CDR3. V was cut by 1 base and J by 4 bases, with 11 bases left in between. The CDR3 reads CASSLLLGATEAFF. DNA of the CDR3: TGTGCCAGCAGCTTGTTGTTGGGGGCCACTGAAGCTTTCTTT.

The chain carries TRBV5-1 and TRBJ1-2; D possibly corresponds to TRBD1 (6 bases). The germline CDR1 and CDR2 sequences are SGHRS and YFSETQ. V was clipped by 1 base and J by 0 bases, with 22 bases between them. This CDR3 spans 19 amino acids. The CDR3: CASSLNEQGQRLTNYGYTF. DNA for the CDR3: TGCGCCAGCAGCTTGAACGAACAGGGTCAAAGATTGACTAACTATGGCTACACCTTC.

The chain recombines TRBV6-5 with TRBJ1-2; no clear D gene. This CDR3 region has 11 residues. Germline V gives CDR1 MNHEY, CDR2 SVGAGI. V shed 4 bases and J shed 7 bases, with 7 bases lying between them. CDR3 DNA sequence: TGTGCCAGCAGTTCCGGCGGTGGCTACACCTTC. Amino acid sequence: CASSSGGGYTF.

The rearrangement links TRBV12-3 or TRBV12-4 to TRBJ2-1; 7 nucleotides align to TRBD1. The CDR3 runs 13 residues. The junction had 2 bases not matched to a gene; V was cut back by 4 bases and J by 5 bases. The CDR3 spells CASSYRGNNEQFF. In DNA, the CDR3 is TGTGCCAGCAGTTACAGGGGAAACAATGAGCAGTTCTTC.